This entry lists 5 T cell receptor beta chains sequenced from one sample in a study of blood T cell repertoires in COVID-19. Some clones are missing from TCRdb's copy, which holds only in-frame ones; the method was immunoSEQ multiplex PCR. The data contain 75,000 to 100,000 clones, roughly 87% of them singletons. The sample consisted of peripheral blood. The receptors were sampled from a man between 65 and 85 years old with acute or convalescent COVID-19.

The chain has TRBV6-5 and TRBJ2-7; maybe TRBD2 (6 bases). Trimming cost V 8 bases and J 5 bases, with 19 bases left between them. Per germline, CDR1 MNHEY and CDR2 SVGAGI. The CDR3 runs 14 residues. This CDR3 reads CASRRAGLMHEQYV. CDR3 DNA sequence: TGTGCCAGCCGCCGGGCGGGGTTAATGCACGAGCAGTACGTC.

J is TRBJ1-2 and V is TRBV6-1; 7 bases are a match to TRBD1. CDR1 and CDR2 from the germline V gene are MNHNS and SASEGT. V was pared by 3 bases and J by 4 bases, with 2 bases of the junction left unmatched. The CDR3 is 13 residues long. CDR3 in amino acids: CASSETGFYGYTF. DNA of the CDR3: TGTGCCAGCAGTGAGACAGGGTTCTATGGCTACACCTTC.

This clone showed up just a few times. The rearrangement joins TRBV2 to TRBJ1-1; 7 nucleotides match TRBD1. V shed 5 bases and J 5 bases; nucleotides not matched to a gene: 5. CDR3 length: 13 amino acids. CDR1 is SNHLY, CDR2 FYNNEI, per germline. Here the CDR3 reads CASSNRGKTEAFF. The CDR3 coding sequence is TGTGCCAGCAGTAACAGGGGTAAAACTGAAGCTTTCTTT.

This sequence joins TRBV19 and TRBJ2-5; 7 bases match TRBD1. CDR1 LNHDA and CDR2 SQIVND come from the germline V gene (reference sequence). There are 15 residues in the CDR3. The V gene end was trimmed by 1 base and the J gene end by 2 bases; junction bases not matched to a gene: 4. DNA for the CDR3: TGTGCCAGTAGTATAGCAAGGGGACAGCAAGAGACCCAGTACTTC. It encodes CASSIARGQQETQYF.

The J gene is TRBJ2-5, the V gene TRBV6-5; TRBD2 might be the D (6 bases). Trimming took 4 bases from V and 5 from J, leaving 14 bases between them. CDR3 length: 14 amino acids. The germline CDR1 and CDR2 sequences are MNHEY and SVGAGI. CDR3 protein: CASSSELARETQYF. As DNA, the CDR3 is TGTGCCAGCAGTTCTGAACTAGCCCGCGAGACCCAGTACTTC.